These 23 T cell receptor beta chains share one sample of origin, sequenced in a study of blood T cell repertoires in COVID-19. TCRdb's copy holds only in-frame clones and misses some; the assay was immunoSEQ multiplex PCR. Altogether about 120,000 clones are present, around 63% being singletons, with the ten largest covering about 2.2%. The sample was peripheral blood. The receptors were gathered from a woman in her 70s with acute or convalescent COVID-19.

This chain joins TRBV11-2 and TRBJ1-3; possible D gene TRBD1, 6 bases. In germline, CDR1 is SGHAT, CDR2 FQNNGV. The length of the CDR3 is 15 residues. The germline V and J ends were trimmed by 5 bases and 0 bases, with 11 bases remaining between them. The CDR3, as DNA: TGTGCCAGCAGCAGGACAGTCGTCTCTGGAAACACCATATATTTT. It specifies CASSRTVVSGNTIYF.

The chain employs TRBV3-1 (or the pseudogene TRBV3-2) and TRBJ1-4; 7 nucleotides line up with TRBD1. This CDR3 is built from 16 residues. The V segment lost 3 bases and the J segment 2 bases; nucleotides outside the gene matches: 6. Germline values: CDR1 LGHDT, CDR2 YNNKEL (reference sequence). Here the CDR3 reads CASSQKPTGTNEKLFF. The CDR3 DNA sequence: TGTGCCAGCAGCCAGAAACCGACAGGGACTAATGAAAAACTGTTTTTT.

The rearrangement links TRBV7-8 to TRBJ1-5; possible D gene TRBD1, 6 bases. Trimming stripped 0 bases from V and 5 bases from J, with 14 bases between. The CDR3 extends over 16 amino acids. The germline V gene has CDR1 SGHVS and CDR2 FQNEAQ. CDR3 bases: TGTGCCAGCAGCTTAGCGGCGGTAGGGGGGGATCAGCCCCAGCATTTT. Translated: CASSLAAVGGDQPQHF.

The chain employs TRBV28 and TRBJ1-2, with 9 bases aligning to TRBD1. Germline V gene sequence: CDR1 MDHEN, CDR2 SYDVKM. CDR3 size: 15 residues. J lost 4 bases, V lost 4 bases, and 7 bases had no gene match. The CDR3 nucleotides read TGTGCCAGCAGTTCACCGGGACAGGGCCTCTATGGCTACACCTTC. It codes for CASSSPGQGLYGYTF.

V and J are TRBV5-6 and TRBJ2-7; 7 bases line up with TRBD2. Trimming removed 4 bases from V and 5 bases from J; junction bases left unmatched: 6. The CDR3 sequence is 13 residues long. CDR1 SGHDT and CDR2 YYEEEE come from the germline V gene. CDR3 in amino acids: CASSPRGVDEQYF. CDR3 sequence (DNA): TGTGCCAGCAGCCCCCGGGGGGTTGACGAGCAGTACTTC. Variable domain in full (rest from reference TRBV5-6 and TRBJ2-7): DAGVTQSPTHLIKTRGQQVTLRCSPKSGHDTVSWYQQALGQGPQFIFQYYEEEERQRGNFPDRFSGHQFPNYSSELNVNALLLGDSALYLCASSPRGVDEQYFGPGTRLTVT.

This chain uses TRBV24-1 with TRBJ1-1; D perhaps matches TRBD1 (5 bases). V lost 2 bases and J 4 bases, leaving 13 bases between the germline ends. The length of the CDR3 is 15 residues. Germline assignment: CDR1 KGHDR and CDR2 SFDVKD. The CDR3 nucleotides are TGTGCCACCAGTGATTCCCGGAGGGGTGGCACTGAAGCTTTCTTT. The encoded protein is CATSDSRRGGTEAFF.

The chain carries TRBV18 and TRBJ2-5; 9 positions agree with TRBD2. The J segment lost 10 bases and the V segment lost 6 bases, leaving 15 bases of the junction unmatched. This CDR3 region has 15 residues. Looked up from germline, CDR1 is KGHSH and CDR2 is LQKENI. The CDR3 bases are TGTGCCAGCTCCTACCTCGGGACTAGCCAGGGACGCCAGTACTTC. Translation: CASSYLGTSQGRQYF.

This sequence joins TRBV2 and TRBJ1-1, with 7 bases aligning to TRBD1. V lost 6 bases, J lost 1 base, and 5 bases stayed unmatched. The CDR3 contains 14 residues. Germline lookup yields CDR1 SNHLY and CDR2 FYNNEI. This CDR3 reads CASRGRQGNTEAFF. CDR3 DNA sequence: TGTGCCAGCAGAGGAAGACAGGGGAACACTGAAGCTTTCTTT.

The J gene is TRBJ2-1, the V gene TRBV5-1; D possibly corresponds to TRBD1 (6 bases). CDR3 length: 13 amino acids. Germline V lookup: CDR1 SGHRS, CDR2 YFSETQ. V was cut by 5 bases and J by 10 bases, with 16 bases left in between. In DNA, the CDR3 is TGCGCCAGCAGTAGCGACAGGACGAGGGAGCAGTTCTTC. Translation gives CASSSDRTREQFF.

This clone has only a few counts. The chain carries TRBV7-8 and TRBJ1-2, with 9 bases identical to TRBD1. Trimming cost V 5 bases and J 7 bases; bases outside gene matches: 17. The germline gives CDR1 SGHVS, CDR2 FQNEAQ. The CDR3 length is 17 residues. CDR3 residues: CASSQSRNRGQYGGYTF. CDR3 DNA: TGTGCCAGCAGCCAATCCCGGAACAGGGGGCAATATGGTGGCTACACCTTC.

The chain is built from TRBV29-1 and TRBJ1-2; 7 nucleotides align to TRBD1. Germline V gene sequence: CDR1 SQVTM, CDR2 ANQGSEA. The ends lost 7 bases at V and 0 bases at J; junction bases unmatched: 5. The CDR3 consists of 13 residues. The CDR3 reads CSGATGANYGYTF. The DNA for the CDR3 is TGCAGCGGGGCAACAGGGGCTAACTATGGCTACACCTTC.

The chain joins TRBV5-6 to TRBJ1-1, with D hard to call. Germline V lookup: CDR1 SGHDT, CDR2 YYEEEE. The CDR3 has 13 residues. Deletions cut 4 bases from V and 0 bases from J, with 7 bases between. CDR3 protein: CASSLSLNTEAFF. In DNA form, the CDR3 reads TGTGCCAGCAGCCTATCCTTGAACACTGAAGCTTTCTTT.

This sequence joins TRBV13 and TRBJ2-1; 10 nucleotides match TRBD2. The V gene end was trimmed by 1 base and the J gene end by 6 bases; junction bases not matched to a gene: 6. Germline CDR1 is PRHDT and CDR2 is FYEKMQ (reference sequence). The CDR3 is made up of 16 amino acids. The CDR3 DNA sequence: TGTGCCAGCAGCTTAGTGTCTAGCGGGGGTTTCAATGAGCAGTTCTTC. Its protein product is CASSLVSSGGFNEQFF.

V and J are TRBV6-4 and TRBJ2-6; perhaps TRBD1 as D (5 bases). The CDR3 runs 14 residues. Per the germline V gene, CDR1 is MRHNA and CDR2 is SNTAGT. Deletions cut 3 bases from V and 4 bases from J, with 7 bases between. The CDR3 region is CASSETAGANVLTF. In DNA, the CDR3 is TGTGCCAGCAGTGAGACAGCCGGGGCCAACGTCCTGACTTTC.

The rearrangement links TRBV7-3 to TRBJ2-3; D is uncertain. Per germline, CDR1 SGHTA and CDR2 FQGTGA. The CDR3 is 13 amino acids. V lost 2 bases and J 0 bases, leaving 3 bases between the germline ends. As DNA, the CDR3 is TGTGCCAGCAGCTTACTTAGCACAGATACGCAGTATTTT. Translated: CASSLLSTDTQYF. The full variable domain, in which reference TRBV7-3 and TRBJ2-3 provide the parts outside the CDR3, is GAGVSQTPSNKVTEKGKYVELRCDPISGHTALYWYRQSLGQGPEFLIYFQGTGAADDSGLPNDRFFAVRPEGSVSTLKIQRTERGDSAVYLCASSLLSTDTQYFGPGTRLTVL.

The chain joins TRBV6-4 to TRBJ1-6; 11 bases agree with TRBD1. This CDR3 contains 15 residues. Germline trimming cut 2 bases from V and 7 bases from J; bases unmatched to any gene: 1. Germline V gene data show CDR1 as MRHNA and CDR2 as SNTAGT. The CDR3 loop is CASSDGQGANSPLHF. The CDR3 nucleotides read TGTGCCAGCAGTGACGGACAGGGGGCGAATTCACCCCTCCACTTT.

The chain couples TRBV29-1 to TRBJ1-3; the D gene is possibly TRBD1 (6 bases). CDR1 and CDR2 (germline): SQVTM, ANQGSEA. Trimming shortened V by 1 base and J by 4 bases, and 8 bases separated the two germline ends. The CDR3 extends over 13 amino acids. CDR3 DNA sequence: TGCAGCGTTGAAGGTCAGGGGGGAAACACCATATATTTT. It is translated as CSVEGQGGNTIYF.

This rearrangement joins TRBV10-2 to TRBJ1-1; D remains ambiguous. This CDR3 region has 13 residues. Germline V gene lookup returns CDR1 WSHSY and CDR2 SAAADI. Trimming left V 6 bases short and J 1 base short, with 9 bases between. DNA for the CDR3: TGCGCCAGCAGAGACACAGAGAACACTGAAGCTTTCTTT. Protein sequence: CASRDTENTEAFF.

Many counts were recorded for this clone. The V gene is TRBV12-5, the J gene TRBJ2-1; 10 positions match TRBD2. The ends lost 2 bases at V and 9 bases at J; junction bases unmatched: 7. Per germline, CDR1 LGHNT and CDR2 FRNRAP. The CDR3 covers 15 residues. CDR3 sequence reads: CASGLILAGVSEQFF. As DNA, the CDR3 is TGTGCTAGTGGTTTGATTCTAGCGGGAGTGAGTGAGCAGTTCTTC.

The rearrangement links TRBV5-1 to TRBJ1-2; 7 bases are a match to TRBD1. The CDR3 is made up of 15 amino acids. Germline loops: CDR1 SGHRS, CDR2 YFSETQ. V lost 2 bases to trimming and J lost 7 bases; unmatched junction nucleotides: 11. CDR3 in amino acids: CASSFVTGENAGYTF. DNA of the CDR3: TGCGCCAGCAGCTTCGTTACAGGGGAGAATGCTGGCTACACCTTC.

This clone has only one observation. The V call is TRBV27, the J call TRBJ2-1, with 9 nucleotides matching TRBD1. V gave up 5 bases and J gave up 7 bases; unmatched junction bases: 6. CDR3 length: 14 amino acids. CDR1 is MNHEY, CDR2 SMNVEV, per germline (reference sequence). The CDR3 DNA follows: TGTGCCAGCAGTACCGGGACAGGGTATAATGAGCAGTTCTTC. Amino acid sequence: CASSTGTGYNEQFF.

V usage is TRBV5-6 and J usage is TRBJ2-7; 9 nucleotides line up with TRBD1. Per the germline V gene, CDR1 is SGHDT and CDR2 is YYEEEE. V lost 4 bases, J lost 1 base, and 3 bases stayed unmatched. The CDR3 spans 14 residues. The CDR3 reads CASSTGQGSYEQYF. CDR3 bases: TGTGCCAGCAGCACGGGACAGGGTTCCTACGAGCAGTACTTC.

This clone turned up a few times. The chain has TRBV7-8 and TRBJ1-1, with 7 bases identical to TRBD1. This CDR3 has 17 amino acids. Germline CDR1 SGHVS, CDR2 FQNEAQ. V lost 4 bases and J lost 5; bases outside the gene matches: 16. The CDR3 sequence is CASSYGRGGLWGTEAFF. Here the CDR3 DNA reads TGTGCCAGCAGCTACGGTCGAGGGGGCCTTTGGGGAACTGAAGCTTTCTTT. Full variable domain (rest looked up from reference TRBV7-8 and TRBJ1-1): GAGVSQSPRYKVAKRGQDVALRCDPISGHVSLFWYQQALGQGPEFLTYFQNEAQLDKSGLPSDRFFAERPEGSVSTLKIQRTQQEDSAVYLCASSYGRGGLWGTEAFFGQGTRLTVV.